This is a list of T cell receptor beta chains from one sample in a study of blood T cell repertoires in COVID-19. The data were produced by immunoSEQ multiplex PCR, yet TCRdb's version contains in-frame clones alone and is incomplete. Of about 47,000 clones detected, 82% appear once; the ten largest clones hold around 14%. The sample comprised peripheral blood. The receptors were gathered from a human donor with acute or convalescent COVID-19. The donor label of this sample is uncertain. Both conserved end residues are part of each CDR3. D genes are given only for firm matches. The listing skips clone size in some rows; elsewhere it reads once, few, many or a size class.

d_gene: .; j_gene: TRBJ2-7; v_gene: TRBV7-9; abundance: few; CDR3aa: CASSFSGDEQYF; CDR3nt: TGTGCCAGCAGCTTCTCGGGAGACGAGCAGTACTTC
d_gene: TRBD1; j_gene: TRBJ1-1; v_gene: TRBV7-9; abundance: .; CDR3aa: CASSLSGWTGVTTEAFF; CDR3nt: TGTGCCAGCAGCTTATCGGGGTGGACAGGGGTGACCACTGAAGCTTTCTTT
d_gene: .; j_gene: TRBJ1-2; v_gene: TRBV12-3/TRBV12-4; abundance: .; CDR3aa: CASSPGQYSGYTF; CDR3nt: TGTGCCAGCAGTCCCGGACAGTACTCTGGCTACACCTTC
d_gene: TRBD1; j_gene: TRBJ2-3; v_gene: TRBV7-2; abundance: .; CDR3aa: CASSDGRTGPTDTQYF; CDR3nt: TGTGCCAGTTCGGATGGCAGGACAGGGCCCACAGATACGCAGTATTTT
d_gene: .; j_gene: TRBJ1-2; v_gene: TRBV3-1/TRBV3-2; abundance: .; CDR3aa: CASSLLGGPQIPYGYTF; CDR3nt: TGTGCCAGCAGCCTTCTAGGCGGGCCTCAAATACCCTATGGCTACACCTTC
d_gene: .; j_gene: TRBJ2-7; v_gene: TRBV27; abundance: .; CDR3aa: CATKDNSYEQYF; CDR3nt: TGTGCCACCAAGGACAACTCCTACGAGCAGTACTTC
d_gene: .; j_gene: TRBJ2-7; v_gene: TRBV4-2; abundance: .; CDR3aa: CASSQSTAYEQYF; CDR3nt: TGTGCCAGCAGCCAATCTACTGCCTACGAGCAGTACTTC
d_gene: TRBD2; j_gene: TRBJ2-1; v_gene: TRBV11-1; abundance: .; CDR3aa: CASSLGGTRGSGEQFF; CDR3nt: TGTGCCAGCAGCTTAGGTGGGACTAGAGGAAGCGGGGAGCAGTTCTTC
d_gene: .; j_gene: TRBJ1-1; v_gene: TRBV2; abundance: .; CDR3aa: CASTSLAFEAFF; CDR3nt: TGTGCCAGCACTAGTCTCGCCTTTGAAGCTTTCTTT
d_gene: .; j_gene: TRBJ1-1; v_gene: TRBV5-1; abundance: .; CDR3aa: CASSLDDKSKAFF; CDR3nt: TGCGCCAGCAGCTTGGATGACAAGAGTAAAGCTTTCTTT
d_gene: .; j_gene: TRBJ2-1; v_gene: TRBV9; abundance: .; CDR3aa: CASSVEVQEAKQFF; CDR3nt: TGTGCCAGCAGCGTAGAAGTGCAGGAGGCTAAGCAGTTCTTC
d_gene: .; j_gene: TRBJ2-5; v_gene: TRBV5-1; abundance: .; CDR3aa: CASSSPGQQETQYF; CDR3nt: TGCGCCAGCAGCTCGCCCGGACAGCAAGAGACCCAGTACTTC
d_gene: TRBD1; j_gene: TRBJ2-3; v_gene: TRBV7-8; abundance: .; CDR3aa: CASSFEGAEGTDTQYF; CDR3nt: TGTGCCAGCAGCTTCGAGGGGGCAGAAGGAACAGATACGCAGTATTTT
d_gene: .; j_gene: TRBJ1-1; v_gene: TRBV29-1; abundance: .; CDR3aa: CSVVHSSNTEAFF; CDR3nt: TGCAGCGTTGTTCACAGTTCGAACACTGAAGCTTTCTTT
d_gene: .; j_gene: TRBJ1-1; v_gene: TRBV7-2; abundance: .; CDR3aa: CASSLLQAGTEAFF; CDR3nt: TGTGCCAGCAGCCTCCTGCAGGCGGGCACTGAAGCTTTCTTT